The clone carrying this TCR beta chain was detected only a few times. The target antigen is unknown. Germline V gene lookup returns CDR1 DFQATT and CDR2 SNEGSKA (reference sequence). With V trimmed by 2 bases and J by 4 bases, 14 bases remained unmatched. There are 16 residues in the CDR3. This sample is part of a study of T-cell reconstitution after alpha-beta-depleted transplantation in children. It was with unique molecular identifiers that the TCRbeta library was prepared. A single record per CDR3 protein comes from TCRdb applying MiXCR to the PCR reads. The sample carries a few hundred thousand distinct CDR3 sequences, about a quarter recorded once. Findings of the study overall: The origin of alpha-beta T cells about two months after transplant was reportedly several hundred expanded graft clones. One year after transplant, T-cell counts and diversity came mostly from newly produced T cells. For some patients, TCRbeta diversity was high at day 60 because of recipient T cells and thymic progenitors that survived.

This TCR was recovered from a boy less than two years old with Wiskott-Aldrich syndrome, due to receive a stem cell transplant. The sample in question was PBMCs, obtained before TCRalphabeta/CD19-depleted stem cell transplant. The chain carries TRBV20-1 and TRBJ2-7, with 7 nucleotides matching TRBD2. The CDR3 loop is CSARSSGGSQSYEQYF. The DNA for the CDR3 is TGCAGTGCTAGATCTAGCGGAGGAAGCCAGAGTTACGAGCAGTACTTC.